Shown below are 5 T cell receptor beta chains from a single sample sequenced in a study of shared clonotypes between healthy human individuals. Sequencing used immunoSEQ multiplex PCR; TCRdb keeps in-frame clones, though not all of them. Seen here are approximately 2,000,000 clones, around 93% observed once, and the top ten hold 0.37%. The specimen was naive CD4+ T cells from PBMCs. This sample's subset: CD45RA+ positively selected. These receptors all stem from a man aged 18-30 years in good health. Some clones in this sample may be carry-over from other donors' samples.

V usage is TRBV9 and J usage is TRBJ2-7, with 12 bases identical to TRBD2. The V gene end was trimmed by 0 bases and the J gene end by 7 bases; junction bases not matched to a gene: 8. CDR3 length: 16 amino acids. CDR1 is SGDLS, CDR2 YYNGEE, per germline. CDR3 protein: CASSVGLAGGPVEQYF. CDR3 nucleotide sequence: TGTGCCAGCAGCGTAGGGCTAGCGGGAGGGCCGGTGGAGCAGTACTTC.

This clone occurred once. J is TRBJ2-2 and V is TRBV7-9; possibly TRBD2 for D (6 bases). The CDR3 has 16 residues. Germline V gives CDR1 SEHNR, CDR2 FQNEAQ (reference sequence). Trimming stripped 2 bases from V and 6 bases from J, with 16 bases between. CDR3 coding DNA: TGTGCCAGCAGCTTACGGGGACTCATTAACTCCGGGGAGCTGTTTTTT. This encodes CASSLRGLINSGELFF.

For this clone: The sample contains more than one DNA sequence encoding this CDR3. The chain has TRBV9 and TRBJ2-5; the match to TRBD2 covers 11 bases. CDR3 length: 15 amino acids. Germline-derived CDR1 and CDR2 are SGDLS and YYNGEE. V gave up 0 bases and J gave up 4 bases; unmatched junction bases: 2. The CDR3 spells CASSVDGLAGETQYF. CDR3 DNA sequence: TGTGCCAGCAGCGTAGACGGACTAGCGGGAGAGACCCAGTACTTC.

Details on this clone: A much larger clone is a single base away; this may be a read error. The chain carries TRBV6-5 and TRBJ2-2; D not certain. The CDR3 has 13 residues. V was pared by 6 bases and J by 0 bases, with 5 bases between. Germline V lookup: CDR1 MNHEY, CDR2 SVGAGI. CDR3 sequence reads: CASSHPNTGELFF. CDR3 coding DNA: TGTGCCAGCAGCCACCCGAACACCGGGGAGCTGTTTTTT.

In DNA, the CDR3 is TGTGCCTGGAGTATCTGGGCTAAAGCCTACGAGCAGTACTTC. It specifies CAWSIWAKAYEQYF. The chain uses TRBV30 and TRBJ2-7, with no clear D. The CDR3 consists of 14 residues. Trimming stripped 2 bases from V and 2 bases from J, with 13 bases between. Germline V gene data show CDR1 as GTSNPN and CDR2 as SVGIG (reference sequence).